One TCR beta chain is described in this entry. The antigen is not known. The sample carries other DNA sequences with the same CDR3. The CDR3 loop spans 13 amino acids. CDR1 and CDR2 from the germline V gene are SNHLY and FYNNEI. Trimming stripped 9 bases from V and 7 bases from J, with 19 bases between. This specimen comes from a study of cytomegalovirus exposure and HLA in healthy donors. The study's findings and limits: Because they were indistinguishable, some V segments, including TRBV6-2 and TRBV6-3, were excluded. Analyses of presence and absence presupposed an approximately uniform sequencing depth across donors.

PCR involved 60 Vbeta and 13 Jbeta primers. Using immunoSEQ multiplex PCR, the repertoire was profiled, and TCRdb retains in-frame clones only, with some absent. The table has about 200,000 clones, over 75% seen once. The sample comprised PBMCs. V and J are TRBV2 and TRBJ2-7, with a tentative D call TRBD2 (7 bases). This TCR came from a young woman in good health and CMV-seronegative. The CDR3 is CASTGGRGGEQYF. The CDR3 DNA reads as TGTGCCAGTACTGGCGGGAGAGGGGGGGAGCAGTACTTC.